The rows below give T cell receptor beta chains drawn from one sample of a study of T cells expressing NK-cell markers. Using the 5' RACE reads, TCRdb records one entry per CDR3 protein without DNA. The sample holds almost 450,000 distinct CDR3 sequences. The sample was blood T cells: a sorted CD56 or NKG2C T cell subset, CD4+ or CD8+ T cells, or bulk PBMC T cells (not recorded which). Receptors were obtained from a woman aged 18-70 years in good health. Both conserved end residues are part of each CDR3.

cdr3_aa: CSAGQGDTEAFF; v_call: TRBV20-1; j_call: TRBJ1-1
cdr3_aa: CAITPGPNEKLFF; v_call: TRBV10-3; j_call: TRBJ1-4
cdr3_aa: CASSLEVSQYF; v_call: TRBV12-3/TRBV12-4; j_call: TRBJ2-7
cdr3_aa: CASRPGTATKSSGNTIYF; v_call: TRBV7-8; j_call: TRBJ1-3
cdr3_aa: CASSSRQGVAKNIQYF; v_call: TRBV5-4; j_call: TRBJ2-4
cdr3_aa: CSANPKGVIPYEQYF; v_call: TRBV20-1; j_call: TRBJ2-7
cdr3_aa: CASSLTSGRTDTQYF; v_call: TRBV5-5; j_call: TRBJ2-3
cdr3_aa: CASGNTVRQKPQHF; v_call: TRBV3-1; j_call: TRBJ1-5
cdr3_aa: CASSDPFGGAGELFF; v_call: TRBV25-1; j_call: TRBJ2-2
cdr3_aa: CSASGLLTYEQYF; v_call: TRBV20-1; j_call: TRBJ2-7
cdr3_aa: CATSEAGEVNEQFF; v_call: TRBV24-1; j_call: TRBJ2-1
cdr3_aa: CSAPNRPQETQYF; v_call: TRBV20-1; j_call: TRBJ2-5
cdr3_aa: CASSEGQGASAAKNIQYF; v_call: TRBV6-1; j_call: TRBJ2-4
cdr3_aa: CSVEITRSYGYTF; v_call: TRBV29-1; j_call: TRBJ1-2
cdr3_aa: CSARSPGHPYEQYF; v_call: TRBV20-1; j_call: TRBJ2-7
cdr3_aa: CASSRFGADTQYF; v_call: TRBV12-3/TRBV12-4; j_call: TRBJ2-3
cdr3_aa: CASSLVSAYSNQPQHF; v_call: TRBV12-3/TRBV12-4; j_call: TRBJ1-5
cdr3_aa: CASSFVGTNQPQHF; v_call: TRBV27; j_call: TRBJ1-5
cdr3_aa: CASSTIQVTYEQYF; v_call: TRBV7-2; j_call: TRBJ2-7
cdr3_aa: CASNRDRGSGELFF; v_call: TRBV11-1; j_call: TRBJ2-2
cdr3_aa: CASSLSPYRAGDTEAFF; v_call: TRBV27; j_call: TRBJ1-1
cdr3_aa: CSARERSGTSGSADTQYF; v_call: TRBV20-1; j_call: TRBJ2-3
cdr3_aa: CASSTGRINTEAFF; v_call: TRBV5-1; j_call: TRBJ1-1
cdr3_aa: CAIGPWGSPLHF; v_call: TRBV10-3; j_call: TRBJ1-6
cdr3_aa: CASSYQGLGTQGTYEQYF; v_call: TRBV6-5; j_call: TRBJ2-7
cdr3_aa: CSADIRSGARGYGYTF; v_call: TRBV20-1; j_call: TRBJ1-2
cdr3_aa: CSARDIVERIRYNEQFF; v_call: TRBV20-1; j_call: TRBJ2-1